This T cell receptor beta chain was recorded in a study of blood T cell repertoires in COVID-19. Overall study context: The United States, Italy and Spain supplied acute and convalescent COVID-19 samples.

Authors' data handling: Reference gene primer amplification in the assay estimated nucleated cell counts. Sequencing used immunoSEQ multiplex PCR; TCRdb keeps in-frame clones, though not all of them. V and J calls and clone size are copied from that table; D and trimming were computed from the DNA. The sample records 300,000 to 400,000 clones, 88% being singletons. CDR3 length equals 15 residues. Trimming took off 0 bases at V and 2 bases at J, with 11 bases between the two ends. Germline V gene data show CDR1 as SGDLS and CDR2 as YYNGEE. Clinical history reported by participants formed the basis on which cohorts were assigned.

The chain joins TRBV9 to TRBJ2-5; possibly TRBD1 for D (6 bases). This receptor was obtained from a woman in her thirties with acute COVID-19. The sequenced material came from PBMCs or T cells enriched from blood (not recorded which). The CDR3 coding sequence is TGTGCCAGCAGCGTAGATCCCGGACAGCAAGAGACCCAGTACTTC. Its protein product is CASSVDPGQQETQYF.